Listed here are 27 T cell receptor beta chains from one sample, sequenced in a study of T cells in Graves' hyperthyroidism and ophthalmopathy. RNA transcripts gave rise to amplified TCR beta CDR3 regions. With the HTBI primer set, the TCR CDR3 went through a first round of RT-PCR. One entry per CDR3 protein, called by TCRdb with MiXCR from the multiplex PCR reads. The data contain around 540,000 distinct CDR3 sequences, around 42% of them singletons. The sequencing input was peripheral blood or thyroid tissue (not recorded which). The source of these receptors is a woman under 30 with Graves' hyperthyroidism.

The chain carries TRBV7-8 and TRBJ2-2; 13 nucleotides agree with TRBD2. The CDR3 runs to 14 residues. Germline-derived CDR1 and CDR2 are SGHVS and FQNEAQ. V shed 8 bases and J 8 bases; nucleotides not matched to a gene: 5. CDR3 residues: CASGGLAGVGELFF. CDR3 coding DNA: TGTGCCAGCGGAGGACTAGCGGGAGTAGGGGAGCTGTTTTTT.

This clonotype was detected many times. The chain is built from TRBV20-1 and TRBJ1-6, with D possibly being TRBD1 (6 bases). The germline CDR1 and CDR2 sequences are DFQATT and SNEGSKA (reference sequence). V lost 6 bases and J 9 bases, leaving 18 bases between the germline ends. The CDR3 length is 14 residues. The CDR3 region has the DNA TGCAGTGCAATGGGGGCGCGTTACGGTTCACCCCTCCACTTT. It is translated as CSAMGARYGSPLHF.

On this clonotype itself: A much larger clone is a single base away; this may be a read error. This chain links TRBV29-1 with TRBJ1-2, with a weak D call TRBD1 (6 bases). Germline CDR1 and CDR2: SQVTM and ANQGSEA. The CDR3 is 13 residues long. In nucleotides, the CDR3 is TGCAGCGTTGACAGGGGTACCCACTATGACTACACCTTC. Translating it yields CSVDRGTHYDYTF.

The rearrangement links TRBV2 to TRBJ2-5; no firm D call. This CDR3 region has 15 residues. Trimming took 3 bases from V and 7 from J, leaving 18 bases between them. Germline V gene sequence: CDR1 SNHLY, CDR2 FYNNEI. CDR3 region: CASSESDGDFGTQYF. CDR3 nucleotide sequence: TGTGCCAGCAGTGAGAGCGACGGCGATTTTGGGACCCAGTACTTC.

This clonotype was seen at least ten times. The chain links TRBV19 to TRBJ1-2, with D maybe TRBD1 (6 bases). Germline assignment: CDR1 LNHDA and CDR2 SQIVND (reference sequence). The CDR3 has 13 amino acids. Trimming took off 9 bases at V and 8 bases at J, with 19 bases between the two ends. CDR3 in DNA: TGTGCCAGCAGTTCGTCAGGGGCGGTGGGCTACACCTTC. This codes for CASSSSGAVGYTF.

This chain links TRBV12-3 or TRBV12-4 with TRBJ2-5; tentatively, D is TRBD2 (7 bases). The CDR3 runs to 16 residues. The V and J ends lost 5 bases and 1 base respectively, with 17 bases between them. CDR3 DNA sequence: TGTGCCAGCAGTGAACGGAGGGGGGGGATCCAAGAGACCCAGTACTTC. As protein: CASSERRGGIQETQYF.

The V and J genes are TRBV9 and TRBJ2-7, with D possibly being TRBD1 (6 bases). Trimming pared 4 bases from V and 2 bases from J, leaving 16 bases between. Germline V gene data show CDR1 as SGDLS and CDR2 as YYNGEE. The CDR3 extends over 15 amino acids. The CDR3 DNA reads as TGTGCCAGCAGCCCCCTGGACAGAGAAGCCTACGAGCAGTACTTC. Encoded protein: CASSPLDREAYEQYF.

The J gene is TRBJ1-2, the V gene TRBV2; the D gene is possibly TRBD1 (6 bases). This CDR3 comprises 14 residues. V was clipped by 4 bases and J by 4 bases, with 13 bases between them. In germline, CDR1 is SNHLY, CDR2 FYNNEI. The CDR3 protein is CASSAETGPYGYTF. CDR3 nucleotides: TGTGCCAGCAGTGCCGAAACAGGGCCCTATGGCTACACCTTC.

Of note for this clonotype: The junction does not match germline at one end; this may be a read error. The chain links TRBV10-2 to TRBJ1-2; D might be TRBD1 (5 bases). The CDR3 has 15 amino acids. Germline CDR1 WSHSY, CDR2 SAAADI. The CDR3 coding sequence is TGTGCCAGCAGCCAAGATCGGGGGTACCGGGCTGGCTACACCTTC. This translates into CASSQDRGYRAGYTF.

The CDR3 DNA reads TGTGCCACCAGCTCTCAGGGGGTCACGCAAGAGACCCAGTACTTC. It codes for CATSSQGVTQETQYF. This chain joins TRBV15 and TRBJ2-5, with TRBD1 identical over 7 bases. Trimming at V came to 5 bases and at J to 2 bases, leaving 8 bases not matched to a gene. Germline values: CDR1 LNHNV, CDR2 YYDKDF (reference sequence). The CDR3 has 15 amino acids.

V usage is TRBV7-9 and J usage is TRBJ2-7; possible D gene TRBD1, 5 bases. The J call is uncertain, as TRBJ2-5 better fits the DNA end. CDR1 and CDR2 (germline): SEHNR, FQNEAQ (reference sequence). This CDR3 has 13 residues. CDR3 nucleotides: TGTGCCAGCAGCCTTCCCAGGGCCGAGACCCAGTACTTC. Residues: CASSLPRAETQYF.

The chain is built from TRBV7-8 and TRBJ2-7; TRBD1 matches 8 bases. CDR1 and CDR2 (germline): SGHVS, FQNEAQ. With V trimmed by 6 bases and J by 4 bases, 8 bases remained unmatched. The CDR3 is made up of 14 amino acids. DNA of the CDR3: TGTGCCAGCAGTAGGGGACAGGCCACATACGAGCAGTACTTC. Its translation is CASSRGQATYEQYF.

V gene TRBV12-3 or TRBV12-4 combines with J gene TRBJ1-4; D unclear. The CDR3 sequence is 11 residues long. The V and J ends lost 10 bases and 13 bases respectively, with 16 bases between them. The CDR3 sequence: CATPRADGLFF. CDR3 in DNA: TGTGCCACACCACGGGCCGACGGACTGTTTTTT.

The rearrangement links TRBV12-3 or TRBV12-4 to TRBJ1-6; D uncertain. V shed 5 bases and J shed 8 bases, with 13 bases lying between them. The CDR3 has 14 amino acids. The CDR3 loop is CASSTLGPHSPLHF. As DNA, the CDR3 is TGTGCCAGCAGTACCTTAGGGCCTCATTCACCCCTCCACTTT.

As to this clonotype: A single base separates this from a much larger clone, so it may be a read error. V usage is TRBV7-6 and J usage is TRBJ2-3; D gene uncertain. From germline, CDR1 is SGHVS and CDR2 FNYEAQ. CDR3 length equals 14 residues. CDR3 bases: TGTGCCAGCAGCTTACAGACTTCCACAGATGCGCAGTATTTT. This encodes CASSLQTSTDAQYF.

This clonotype has just a few counts. The DNA for the CDR3 is TGTGCCAGCAGCGTAGGCGACAGGGTAAACACTGAAGCTTTCTTT. This sequence encodes CASSVGDRVNTEAFF. V is TRBV9 and J is TRBJ1-1, with TRBD1 matching 7 bases. The germline V gene has CDR1 SGDLS and CDR2 YYNGEE. Trimming at V came to 0 bases and at J to 2 bases, leaving 4 bases not matched to a gene. The CDR3 loop spans 15 amino acids. The variable domain in full, completed from reference TRBV9 and TRBJ1-1, reads DSGVTQTPKHLITATGQRVTLRCSPRSGDLSVYWYQQSLDQGLQFLIQYYNGEERAKGNILERFSAQQFPDLHSELNLSSLELGDSALYFCASSVGDRVNTEAFFGQGTRLTVV.

A remark on this clonotype: A much larger clone differs by one base, so this may be a read error. The J gene is TRBJ1-5, the V gene TRBV24-1; D might be TRBD1 (6 bases). The J call could be wrong; TRBJ2-3 is a better fit for the DNA end. This CDR3 is 14 amino acids long. Germline V gives CDR1 KGHDR, CDR2 SFDVKD. This CDR3 is CATSDLTGTQPQYF. CDR3 coding DNA: TGTGCCACCAGTGATTTAACAGGGACCCAGCCCCAGTATTTT.

The sample holds a few counts of this clonotype. The chain employs TRBV19 and TRBJ2-7, with 12 bases fitting TRBD2. The CDR3 length is 15 residues. The V gene end was trimmed by 5 bases and the J gene end by 5 bases; junction bases not matched to a gene: 7. CDR1 and CDR2 (germline): LNHDA, SQIVND (reference sequence). CDR3 sequence reads: CASSLTTSGSDEQYF. The DNA for the CDR3 is TGTGCCAGTAGTTTAACGACTAGCGGGAGTGACGAGCAGTACTTC.

This clonotype was observed a few times. The chain joins TRBV12-3 or TRBV12-4 to TRBJ1-1; D call uncertain. The CDR3 length is 14 residues. The V and J ends lost 8 bases and 1 base respectively, with 14 bases between them. DNA for the CDR3: TGTGCCAGCGCACCTGGTTCAGGGAACACTGAAGCTTTCTTT. The encoded protein is CASAPGSGNTEAFF.

This clonotype came up once. V usage is TRBV2 and J usage is TRBJ1-2, with D perhaps TRBD1 (5 bases). The germline gives CDR1 SNHLY, CDR2 FYNNEI. The V gene lost 8 bases and the J gene lost 6 bases, with 19 bases spanning the gap. The CDR3 loop spans 14 amino acids. DNA of the CDR3: TGTGCCAGCGAAAGTAGCGGGACGAGTGATGGCTACACCTTC. Its protein is CASESSGTSDGYTF. Based on the CDR3 plus reference TRBV2 and TRBJ1-2, the full variable domain is EPEVTQTPSHQVTQMGQEVILRCVPISNHLYFYWYRQILGQKVEFLVSFYNNEISEKSEIFDDQFSVERPDGSNFTLKIRSTKLEDSAMYFCASESSGTSDGYTFGSGTRLTVV.

This clonotype was picked up one time. The genes are TRBV19 and TRBJ1-1; D may be TRBD1 (6 bases). CDR3 size: 16 residues. Germline lookup yields CDR1 LNHDA and CDR2 SQIVND (reference sequence). V lost 3 bases and J lost 3, with 17 bases in between. CDR3 in DNA: TGTGCCAGTAGTATGAACCCCAGGGGCCTAGACACTGAAGCTTTCTTT. Translated, it gives CASSMNPRGLDTEAFF.

The rearrangement joins TRBV7-9 to TRBJ1-2, with 7 nucleotides matching TRBD1. V shed 4 bases, J shed 3 bases, and the junction held 5 bases outside the gene matches. CDR3 size: 14 residues. Germline lookup yields CDR1 SEHNR and CDR2 FQNEAQ (reference sequence). In nucleotides, the CDR3 is TGTGCCAGCAGCTACTCCGGGACAGACTATGGCTACACCTTC. It codes for CASSYSGTDYGYTF.

Concerning this clonotype: This clone may be a read error of a much larger clone one base away. The rearrangement uses TRBV7-9 and TRBJ2-7, with unresolved D. The CDR3 runs 14 residues. Germline lookup yields CDR1 SEHNR and CDR2 FQNEAQ (reference sequence). This chain's CDR3 is CASSPRLSPLERYF. Here the CDR3 DNA reads TGTGCCAGCAGCCCAAGATTAAGCCCGCTTGAGCGGTACTTC. The full variable domain, rest sourced from reference TRBV7-9 and TRBJ2-7, is DTGVSQNPRHKITKRGQNVTFRCDPISEHNRLYWYRQTLGQGPEFLTYFQNEAQLEKSRLLSDRFSAERPKGSFSTLEIQRTEQGDSAMYLCASSPRLSPLERYFGPGTRLTVT.

This clonotype occurred a few times. V is TRBV29-1 and J is TRBJ2-7; tentative D call: TRBD2 (6 bases). The germline V gene has CDR1 SQVTM and CDR2 ANQGSEA. The CDR3 contains 14 residues. The V gene lost 7 bases and the J gene lost 2 bases, with 18 bases spanning the gap. The CDR3 DNA follows: TGCAGCGCCACCAAGGGTCGCGGGGCCTACGAGCAGTACTTC. This sequence encodes CSATKGRGAYEQYF.

This clonotype was seen at least ten times. The chain carries TRBV20-1 and TRBJ1-1, with D possibly TRBD1 on 6 matching bases. Trimming took 0 bases from V and 6 from J, leaving 8 bases between them. In germline, CDR1 is DFQATT, CDR2 SNEGSKA (reference sequence). The CDR3 is 12 residues long. Written as DNA, the CDR3 is TGCAGTGCTAGAGATGAGGGGGCTGAAGCTTTCTTT. This sequence encodes CSARDEGAEAFF.

This clonotype has a handful of counts. The chain has TRBV10-3 and TRBJ2-5, with 7 bases matching TRBD2. The junction had 12 bases not matched to a gene; V was cut back by 3 bases and J by 5 bases. The length of the CDR3 is 16 residues. From germline, CDR1 is ENHRY and CDR2 SYGVKD. The CDR3 sequence is CAISDPIIKGGETQYF. CDR3 in DNA: TGTGCCATCAGTGACCCCATTATCAAGGGAGGGGAGACCCAGTACTTC.

This chain links TRBV19 with TRBJ1-5; D remains ambiguous. CDR1 is LNHDA, CDR2 SQIVND, per germline (reference sequence). V lost 3 bases and J lost 3, with 12 bases in between. CDR3 length equals 15 residues. The CDR3 is CASSIGRFANQPQHF. In DNA form, the CDR3 reads TGTGCCAGTAGTATCGGCAGGTTCGCCAATCAGCCCCAGCATTTT.